This T cell receptor (beta chain) originates from a study of shared clonotypes between healthy human individuals. The input for sorted-subset replicate PCRs was about 0.2 ug DNA, tens of thousands of T cell genomes. The assay was immunoSEQ multiplex PCR, and TCRdb's table has in-frame clones only and misses some. The profile covers 2 million to 2.5 million clones, with more than 85% appearing a single time and around 0.37% taken by the ten largest. To note about this clone: Its antigen is undetermined.

In the CD4+ fraction, cells were divided into CD45RA+ naive and CD45RA-negative memory subsets. The CDR3 contains 15 residues. The V gene's germline CDR1 is SNHLY and CDR2 FYNNEI. J lost 0 bases, V lost 6 bases, and 2 bases had no gene match. Study results and limitations: Naive subsets generally had larger estimated richness than memory subsets.

This sequence originates from a young man in good health. Some clones in this sample may be carry-over from other donors' samples. The chain recombines TRBV2 with TRBJ2-3; TRBD2 aligns across 11 bases. The sequenced material came from naive CD4+ T cells from PBMCs. The subset: CD45RA+ positively selected. DNA for the CDR3: TGTGCCAGCAGGACTAGCGGGACTAGCACAGATACGCAGTATTTT. Protein: CASRTSGTSTDTQYF. The full variable domain, rest sourced from reference TRBV2 and TRBJ2-3, is EPEVTQTPSHQVTQMGQEVILRCVPISNHLYFYWYRQILGQKVEFLVSFYNNEISEKSEIFDDQFSVERPDGSNFTLKIRSTKLEDSAMYFCASRTSGTSTDTQYFGPGTRLTVL.